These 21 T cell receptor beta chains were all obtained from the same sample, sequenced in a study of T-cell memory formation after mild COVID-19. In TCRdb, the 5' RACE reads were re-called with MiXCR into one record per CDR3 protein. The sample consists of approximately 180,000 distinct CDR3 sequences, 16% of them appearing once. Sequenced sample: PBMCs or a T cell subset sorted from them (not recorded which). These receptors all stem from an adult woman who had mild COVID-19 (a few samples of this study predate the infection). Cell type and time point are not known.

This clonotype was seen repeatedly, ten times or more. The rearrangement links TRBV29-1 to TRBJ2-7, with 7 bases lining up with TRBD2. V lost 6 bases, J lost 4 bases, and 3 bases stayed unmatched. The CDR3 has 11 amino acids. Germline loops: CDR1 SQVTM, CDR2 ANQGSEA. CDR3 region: CSVGLEYEQYF. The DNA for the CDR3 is TGCAGCGTAGGACTAGAGTACGAGCAGTACTTC.

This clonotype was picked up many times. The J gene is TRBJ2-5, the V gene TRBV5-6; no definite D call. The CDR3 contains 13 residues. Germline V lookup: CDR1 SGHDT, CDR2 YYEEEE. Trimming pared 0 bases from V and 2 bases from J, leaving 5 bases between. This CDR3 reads CASSLVQQETQYF. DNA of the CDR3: TGTGCCAGCAGCTTGGTACAGCAAGAGACCCAGTACTTC.

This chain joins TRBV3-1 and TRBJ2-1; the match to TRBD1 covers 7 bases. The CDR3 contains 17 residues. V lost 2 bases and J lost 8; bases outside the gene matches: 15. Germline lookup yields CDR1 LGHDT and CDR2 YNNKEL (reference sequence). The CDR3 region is CASSQPKSYYRGDEQFF. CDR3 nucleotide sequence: TGTGCCAGCAGCCAACCGAAGTCCTATTACAGGGGCGATGAGCAGTTCTTC.

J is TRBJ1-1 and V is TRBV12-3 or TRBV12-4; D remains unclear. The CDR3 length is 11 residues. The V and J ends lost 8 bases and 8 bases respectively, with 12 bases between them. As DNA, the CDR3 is TGTGCCAGCCGGGGAGTCGGGGAAGCTTTCTTT. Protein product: CASRGVGEAFF.

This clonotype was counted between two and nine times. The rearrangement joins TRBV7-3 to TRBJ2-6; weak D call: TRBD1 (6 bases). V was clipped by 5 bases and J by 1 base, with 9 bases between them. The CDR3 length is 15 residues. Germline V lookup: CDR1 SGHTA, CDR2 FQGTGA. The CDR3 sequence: CASSVDRSGANVLTF. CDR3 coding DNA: TGTGCCAGCAGCGTCGACAGGTCTGGGGCCAACGTCCTGACTTTC.

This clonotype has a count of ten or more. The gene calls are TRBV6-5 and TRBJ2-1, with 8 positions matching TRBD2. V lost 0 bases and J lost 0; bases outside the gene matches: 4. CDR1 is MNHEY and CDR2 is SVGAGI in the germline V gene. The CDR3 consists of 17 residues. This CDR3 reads CASSYSTSGGSYNEQFF. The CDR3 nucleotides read TGTGCCAGCAGTTACTCTACTAGCGGAGGCTCCTACAATGAGCAGTTCTTC.

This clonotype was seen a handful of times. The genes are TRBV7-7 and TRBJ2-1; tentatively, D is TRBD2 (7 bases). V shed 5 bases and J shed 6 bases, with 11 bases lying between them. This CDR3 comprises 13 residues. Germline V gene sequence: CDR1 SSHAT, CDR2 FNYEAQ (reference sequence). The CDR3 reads CASSGGGSNEQFF. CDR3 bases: TGTGCCAGCAGCGGGGGGGGCTCCAATGAGCAGTTCTTC.

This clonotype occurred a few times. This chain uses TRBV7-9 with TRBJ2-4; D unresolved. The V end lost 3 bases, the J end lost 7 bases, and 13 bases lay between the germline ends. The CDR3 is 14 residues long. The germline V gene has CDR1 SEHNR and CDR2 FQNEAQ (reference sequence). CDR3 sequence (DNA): TGTGCCAGCAGCTTGTGGATCGAGTCCAACATTCAGTACTTC. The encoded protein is CASSLWIESNIQYF.

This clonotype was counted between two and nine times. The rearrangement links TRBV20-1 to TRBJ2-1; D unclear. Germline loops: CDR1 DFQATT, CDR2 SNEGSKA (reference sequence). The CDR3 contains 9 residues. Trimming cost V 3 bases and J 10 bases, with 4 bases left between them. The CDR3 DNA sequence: TGCAGTGCTAGGGCCGAGCAGTTCTTC. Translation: CSARAEQFF.

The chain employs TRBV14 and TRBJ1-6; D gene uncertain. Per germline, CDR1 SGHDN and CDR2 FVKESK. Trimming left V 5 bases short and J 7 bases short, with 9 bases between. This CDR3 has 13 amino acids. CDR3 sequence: CASSTQQNSPLHF. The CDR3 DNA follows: TGTGCCAGCAGCACCCAACAGAATTCACCCCTCCACTTT.

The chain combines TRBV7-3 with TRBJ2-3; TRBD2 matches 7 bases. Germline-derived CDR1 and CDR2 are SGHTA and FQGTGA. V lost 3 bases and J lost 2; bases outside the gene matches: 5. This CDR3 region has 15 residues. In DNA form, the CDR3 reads TGTGCCAGCAGCTTGAGCGGGACGGTCACAGATACGCAGTATTTT. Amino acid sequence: CASSLSGTVTDTQYF.

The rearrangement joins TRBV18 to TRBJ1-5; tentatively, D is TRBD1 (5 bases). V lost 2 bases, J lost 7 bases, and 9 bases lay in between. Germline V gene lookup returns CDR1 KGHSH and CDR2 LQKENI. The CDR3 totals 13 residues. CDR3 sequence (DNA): TGTGCCAGCTCACCAGCCAGGGACCAGCCCCAGCATTTT. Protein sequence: CASSPARDQPQHF.

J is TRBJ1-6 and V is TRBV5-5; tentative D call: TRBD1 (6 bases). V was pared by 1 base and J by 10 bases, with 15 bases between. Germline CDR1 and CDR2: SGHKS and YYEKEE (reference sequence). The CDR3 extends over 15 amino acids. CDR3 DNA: TGTGCCAGCAGCTTGATACAGGGAATTGGCTCACCCCTCCACTTT. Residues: CASSLIQGIGSPLHF. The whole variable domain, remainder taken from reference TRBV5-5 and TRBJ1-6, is DAGVTQSPTHLIKTRGQQVTLRCSPISGHKSVSWYQQVLGQGPQFIFQYYEKEERGRGNFPDRFSARQFPNYSSELNVNALLLGDSALYLCASSLIQGIGSPLHFGNGTRLTVT.

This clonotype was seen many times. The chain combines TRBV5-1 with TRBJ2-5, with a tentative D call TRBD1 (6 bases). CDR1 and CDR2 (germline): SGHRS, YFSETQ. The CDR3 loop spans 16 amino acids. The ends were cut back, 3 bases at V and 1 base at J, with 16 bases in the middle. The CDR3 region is CASSYQAQGTQETQYF. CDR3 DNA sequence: TGCGCCAGCAGCTATCAGGCGCAGGGGACCCAAGAGACCCAGTACTTC.

In DNA, the CDR3 is TGCGCCAGCAGCCTCCCGACCCTTCCCACTGAAGCTTTCTTT. Its protein product is CASSLPTLPTEAFF. This chain links TRBV5-1 with TRBJ1-1; unclear D gene. CDR3 length: 14 residues. Per germline, CDR1 SGHRS and CDR2 YFSETQ. Trimming removed 4 bases at V and 4 bases at J, with 14 bases between.

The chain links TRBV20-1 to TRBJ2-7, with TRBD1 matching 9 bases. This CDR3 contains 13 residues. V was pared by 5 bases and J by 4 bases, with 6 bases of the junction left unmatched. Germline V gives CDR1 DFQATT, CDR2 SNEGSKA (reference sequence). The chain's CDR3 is CSAWDRASYEQYF. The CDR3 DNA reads TGCAGTGCTTGGGACAGGGCGTCTTACGAGCAGTACTTC.

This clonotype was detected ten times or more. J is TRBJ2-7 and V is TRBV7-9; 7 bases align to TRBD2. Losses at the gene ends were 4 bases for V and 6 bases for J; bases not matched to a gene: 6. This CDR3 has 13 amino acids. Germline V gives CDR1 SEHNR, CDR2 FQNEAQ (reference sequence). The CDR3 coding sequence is TGTGCCAGCAGCTCCCTCGGACTAGGCGAGCAGTACTTC. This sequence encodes CASSSLGLGEQYF.

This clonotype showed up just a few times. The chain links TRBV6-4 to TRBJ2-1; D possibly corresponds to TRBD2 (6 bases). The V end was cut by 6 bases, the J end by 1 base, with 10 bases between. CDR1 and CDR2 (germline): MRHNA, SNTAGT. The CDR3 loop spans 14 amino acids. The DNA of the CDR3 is TGTGCCAGCAGGCGGGACCCTTCCTACAATGAGCAGTTCTTC. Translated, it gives CASRRDPSYNEQFF.

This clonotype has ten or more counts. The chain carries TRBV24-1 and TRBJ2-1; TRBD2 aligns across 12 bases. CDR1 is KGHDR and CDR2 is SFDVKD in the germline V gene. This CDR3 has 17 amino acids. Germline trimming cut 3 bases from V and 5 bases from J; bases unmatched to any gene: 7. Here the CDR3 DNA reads TGTGCCACCAGTGATCCTCTCGGACTAGCGGGACACAATGAGCAGTTCTTC. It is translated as CATSDPLGLAGHNEQFF.

This chain's CDR3 is CATSDTRAGGETQYF. The DNA of the CDR3 is TGTGCCACCAGTGATACCAGGGCGGGAGGAGAGACCCAGTACTTC. The chain has TRBV24-1 and TRBJ2-5, with TRBD2 matching over 8 bases. This CDR3 contains 15 residues. V trimming: 3 bases; J trimming: 4 bases; junction bases outside the gene matches: 6. CDR1 KGHDR and CDR2 SFDVKD come from the germline V gene.

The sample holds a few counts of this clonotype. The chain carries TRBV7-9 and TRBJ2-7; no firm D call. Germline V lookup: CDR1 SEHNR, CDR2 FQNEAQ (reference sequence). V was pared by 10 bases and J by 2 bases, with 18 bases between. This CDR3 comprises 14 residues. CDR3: CAIRYTRFPYEQYF. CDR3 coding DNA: TGTGCCATCAGGTACACCCGTTTCCCCTACGAGCAGTACTTC.